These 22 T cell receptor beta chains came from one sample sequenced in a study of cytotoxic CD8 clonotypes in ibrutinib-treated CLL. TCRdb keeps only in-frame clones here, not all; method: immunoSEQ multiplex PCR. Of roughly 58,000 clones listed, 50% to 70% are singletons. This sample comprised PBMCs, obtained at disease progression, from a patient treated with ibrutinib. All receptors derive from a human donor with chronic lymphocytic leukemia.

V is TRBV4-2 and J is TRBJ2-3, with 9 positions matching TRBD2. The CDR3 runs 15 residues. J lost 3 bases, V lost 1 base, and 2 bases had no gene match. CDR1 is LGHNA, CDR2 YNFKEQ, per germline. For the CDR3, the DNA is TGTGCCAGCAGCCAAGGACTAGCGGTAACAGATACGCAGTATTTT. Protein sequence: CASSQGLAVTDTQYF.

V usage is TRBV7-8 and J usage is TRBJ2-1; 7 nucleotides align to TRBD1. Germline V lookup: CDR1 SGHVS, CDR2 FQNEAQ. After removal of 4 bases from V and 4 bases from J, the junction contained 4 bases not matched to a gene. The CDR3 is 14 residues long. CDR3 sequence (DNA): TGTGCCAGCAGCTCGACAGGGATTTACAATGAGCAGTTCTTC. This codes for CASSSTGIYNEQFF.

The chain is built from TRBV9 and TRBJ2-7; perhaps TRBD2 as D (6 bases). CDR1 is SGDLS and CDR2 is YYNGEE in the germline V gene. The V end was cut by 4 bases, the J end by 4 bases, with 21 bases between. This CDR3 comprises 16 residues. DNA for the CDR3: TGTGCCAGCAGCCTGGCTGGACTATCTCCCTTATACGAGCAGTACTTC. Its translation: CASSLAGLSPLYEQYF.

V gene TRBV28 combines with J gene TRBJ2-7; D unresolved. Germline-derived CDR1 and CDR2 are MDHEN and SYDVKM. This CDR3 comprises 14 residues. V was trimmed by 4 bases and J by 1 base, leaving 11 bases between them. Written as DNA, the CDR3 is TGTGCCAGCAGTTCCGCGGACCGATCCTACGAGCAGTACTTC. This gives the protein CASSSADRSYEQYF.

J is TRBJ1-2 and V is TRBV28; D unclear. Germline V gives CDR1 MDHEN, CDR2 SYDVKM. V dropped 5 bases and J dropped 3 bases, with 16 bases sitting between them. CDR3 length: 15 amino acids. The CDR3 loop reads CASSPPETVYYGYTF. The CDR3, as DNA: TGTGCCAGCAGTCCCCCCGAGACGGTTTACTATGGCTACACCTTC.

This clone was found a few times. The CDR3 coding sequence is TGTGCCAGCAGCCTAGCGGGAGGAGCGGGCAATGAGCAGTTCTTC. Its translation: CASSLAGGAGNEQFF. The chain combines TRBV11-3 with TRBJ2-1; 11 bases align to TRBD2. The CDR3 sequence is 15 residues long. Germline trimming cut 5 bases from V and 6 bases from J; bases unmatched to any gene: 6. Germline V gives CDR1 SGHNT, CDR2 YENEEA.

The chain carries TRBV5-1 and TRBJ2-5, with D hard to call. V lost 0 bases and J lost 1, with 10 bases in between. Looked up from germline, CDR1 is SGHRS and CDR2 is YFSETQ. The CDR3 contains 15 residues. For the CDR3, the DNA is TGCGCCAGCAGCTTGGTCTCAACCCCCCAAGAGACCCAGTACTTC. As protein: CASSLVSTPQETQYF.

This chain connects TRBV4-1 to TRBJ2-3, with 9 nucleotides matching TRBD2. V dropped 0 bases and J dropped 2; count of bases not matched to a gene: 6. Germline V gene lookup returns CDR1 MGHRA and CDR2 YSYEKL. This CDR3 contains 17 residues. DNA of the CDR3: TGCGCCAGCAGCCAAGATGTAGGACTAGCGTCCACAGATACGCAGTATTTT. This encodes CASSQDVGLASTDTQYF.

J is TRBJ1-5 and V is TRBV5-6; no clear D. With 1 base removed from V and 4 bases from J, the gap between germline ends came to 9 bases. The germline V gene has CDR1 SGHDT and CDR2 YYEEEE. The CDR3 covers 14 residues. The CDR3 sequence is CASSLSGENQPQHF. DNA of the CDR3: TGTGCCAGCAGCTTGAGTGGGGAGAATCAGCCCCAGCATTTT.

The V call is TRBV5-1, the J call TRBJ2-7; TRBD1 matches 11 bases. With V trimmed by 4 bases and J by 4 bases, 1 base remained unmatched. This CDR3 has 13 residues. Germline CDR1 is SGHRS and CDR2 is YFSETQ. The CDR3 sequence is CASSRDRGYEQYF. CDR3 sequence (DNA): TGCGCCAGCAGCAGGGACAGGGGGTACGAGCAGTACTTC.

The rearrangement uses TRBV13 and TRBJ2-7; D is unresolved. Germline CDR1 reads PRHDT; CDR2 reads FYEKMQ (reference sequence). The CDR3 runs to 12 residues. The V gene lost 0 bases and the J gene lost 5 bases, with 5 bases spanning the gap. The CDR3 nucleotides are TGTGCCAGCAGCTTAGGTGGGAACGAGCAGTACTTC. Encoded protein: CASSLGGNEQYF.

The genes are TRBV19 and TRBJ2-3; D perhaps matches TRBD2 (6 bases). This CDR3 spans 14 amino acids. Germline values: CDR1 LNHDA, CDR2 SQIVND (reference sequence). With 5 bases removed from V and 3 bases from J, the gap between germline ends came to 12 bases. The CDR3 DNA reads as TGTGCCAGTAGTGACGGGGGAATGACAGATACGCAGTATTTT. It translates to CASSDGGMTDTQYF.

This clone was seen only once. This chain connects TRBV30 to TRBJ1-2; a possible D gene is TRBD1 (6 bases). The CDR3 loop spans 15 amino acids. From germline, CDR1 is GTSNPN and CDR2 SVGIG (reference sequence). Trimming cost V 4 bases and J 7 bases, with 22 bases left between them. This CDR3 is CAWIRRGQSRSGYTF. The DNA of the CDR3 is TGTGCCTGGATTAGGAGAGGACAGTCGAGGAGTGGCTACACCTTC.

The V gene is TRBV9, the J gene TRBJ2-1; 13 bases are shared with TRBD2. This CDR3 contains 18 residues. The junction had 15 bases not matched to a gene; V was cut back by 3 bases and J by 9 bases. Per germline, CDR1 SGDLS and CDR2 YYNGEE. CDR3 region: CASSDPPGLAGIGGEQFF. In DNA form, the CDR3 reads TGTGCCAGCAGCGATCCGCCGGGACTAGCGGGGATCGGCGGTGAGCAGTTCTTC.

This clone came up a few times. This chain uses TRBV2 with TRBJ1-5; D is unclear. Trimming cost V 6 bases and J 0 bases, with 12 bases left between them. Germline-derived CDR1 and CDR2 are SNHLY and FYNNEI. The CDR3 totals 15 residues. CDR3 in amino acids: CASSADGNSNQPQHF. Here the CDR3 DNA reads TGTGCCAGCAGCGCCGACGGAAATAGCAATCAGCCCCAGCATTTT.

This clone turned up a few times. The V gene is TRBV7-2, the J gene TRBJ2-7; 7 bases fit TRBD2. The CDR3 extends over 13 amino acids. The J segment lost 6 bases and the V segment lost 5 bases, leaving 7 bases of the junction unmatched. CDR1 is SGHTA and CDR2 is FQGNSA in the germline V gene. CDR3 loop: CASSVLANSEQYF. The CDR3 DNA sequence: TGTGCCAGCAGCGTACTAGCGAACAGCGAGCAGTACTTC.

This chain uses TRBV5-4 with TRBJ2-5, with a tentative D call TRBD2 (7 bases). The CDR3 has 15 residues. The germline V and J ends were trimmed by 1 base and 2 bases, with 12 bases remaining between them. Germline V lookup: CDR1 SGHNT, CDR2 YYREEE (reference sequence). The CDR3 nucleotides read TGTGCCAGCAGCTTGCGGGGGGCGGGGCAAGAGACCCAGTACTTC. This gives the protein CASSLRGAGQETQYF.

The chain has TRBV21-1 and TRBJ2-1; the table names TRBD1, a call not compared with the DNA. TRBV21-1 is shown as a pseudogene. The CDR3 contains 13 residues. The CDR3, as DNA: TGTGCCAGCAGCAGGACAGGGGGCAATGAGCAGTTCTTC. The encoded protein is CASSRTGGNEQFF.

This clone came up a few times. CDR3 bases: TGTGCCAGCAGCCAGGAAACAGGGGTAGATACGCAGTATTTT. It is translated as CASSQETGVDTQYF. The chain couples TRBV7-9 to TRBJ2-3, with 7 bases aligning to TRBD1. The CDR3 length is 14 residues. The germline V gene has CDR1 SEHNR and CDR2 FQNEAQ (reference sequence). The V segment lost 5 bases and the J segment 5 bases; nucleotides outside the gene matches: 7.

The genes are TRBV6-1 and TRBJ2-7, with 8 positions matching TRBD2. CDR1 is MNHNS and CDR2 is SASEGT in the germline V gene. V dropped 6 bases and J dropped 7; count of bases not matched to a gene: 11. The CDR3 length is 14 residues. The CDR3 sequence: CASSVGLEGWEQYF. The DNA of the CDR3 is TGTGCCAGCAGCGTGGGACTAGAAGGTTGGGAGCAGTACTTC.

As DNA, the CDR3 is TGTGCCAGCAGCGGATGGGGGAACACTGAAGCTTTCTTT. This encodes CASSGWGNTEAFF. V usage is TRBV27 and J usage is TRBJ1-1, with D unresolved. CDR1 MNHEY and CDR2 SMNVEV come from the germline V gene (reference sequence). This CDR3 comprises 13 residues. V was shortened by 6 bases and J by 1 base, with 9 bases between the two germline ends.

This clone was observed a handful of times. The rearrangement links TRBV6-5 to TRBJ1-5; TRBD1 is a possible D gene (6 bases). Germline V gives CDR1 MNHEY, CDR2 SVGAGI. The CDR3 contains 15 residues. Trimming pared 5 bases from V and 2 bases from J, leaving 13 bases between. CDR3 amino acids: CASSKGGGGNQPQHF. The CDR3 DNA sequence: TGTGCCAGCAGTAAGGGAGGGGGTGGCAATCAGCCCCAGCATTTT.